The clone carrying this T cell receptor beta chain appeared a few times. As yet, its antigen is unknown. The CDR3 loop spans 16 amino acids. J was trimmed by 4 bases and V by 3 bases; bases with no gene match: 4. Germline CDR1 is SGHRS and CDR2 is YFSETQ. It was with unique molecular identifiers that the TCRbeta library was prepared. TCRdb reprocessed the PCR reads via MiXCR and lists one record per CDR3 protein. The sample lists roughly 670,000 distinct CDR3 sequences, around 14% occurring once. The sample belongs to a study of T-cell reconstitution after alpha-beta-depleted transplantation in children. Findings and caveats of the study: A year had passed since transplant, and T-cell counts and diversity by then came mostly from newly produced T cells. The origin of alpha-beta T cells about two months after transplant was reportedly several hundred expanded graft clones. In some patients, recipient T cells and intrathymic progenitors surviving conditioning explained high day-60 diversity.

Sequenced material: PBMCs, taken before TCRalphabeta/CD19-depleted stem cell transplant. This clonotype was obtained from a girl aged 2-10 years with congenital amegakaryocytic thrombocytopenia, due to receive a stem cell transplant. The chain uses TRBV5-1 and TRBJ2-3; TRBD2 agrees at 14 bases. The CDR3 protein is CASSSGLAGGPDTQYF. For the CDR3, the DNA is TGCGCCAGCAGCTCAGGACTAGCGGGAGGCCCAGATACGCAGTATTTT.